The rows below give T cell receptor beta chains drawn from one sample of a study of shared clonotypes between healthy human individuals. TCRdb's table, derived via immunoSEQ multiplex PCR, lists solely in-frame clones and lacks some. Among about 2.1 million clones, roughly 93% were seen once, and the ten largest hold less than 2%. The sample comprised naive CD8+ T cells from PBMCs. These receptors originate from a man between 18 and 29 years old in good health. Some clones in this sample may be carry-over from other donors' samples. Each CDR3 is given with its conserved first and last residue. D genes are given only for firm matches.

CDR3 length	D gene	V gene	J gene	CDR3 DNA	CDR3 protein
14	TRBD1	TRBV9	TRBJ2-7	TGTGCCAGCAGCCCAGGGACAGGACCGTACGAGCAGTACTTC	CASSPGTGPYEQYF
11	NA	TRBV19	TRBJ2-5	TGTGCCAGTAGCCCGGGGAGGACCCAGTACTTC	CASSPGRTQYF
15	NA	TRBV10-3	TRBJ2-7	TGTGCCATCAGTGAGTCGAGCCCAACTGGATACGAGCAGTACTTC	CAISESSPTGYEQYF
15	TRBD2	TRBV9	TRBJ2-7	TGTGCCAGCAGCGTAGCCCCTAGCGGAACCTACGAGCAGTACTTC	CASSVAPSGTYEQYF
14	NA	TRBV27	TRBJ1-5	TGTGCCAGCAGTCCCCGGACCGTTAATCAGCCCCAGCATTTT	CASSPRTVNQPQHF
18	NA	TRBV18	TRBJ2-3	TGTGCCAGCTCACCCAGTAGGTCCGCCAACCATAACACAGATACGCAGTATTTT	CASSPSRSANHNTDTQYF
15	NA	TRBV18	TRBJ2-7	TGTGCCAGCTCACCCGGGACTCTCGTTCAAGGCGAGCAGTACTTC	CASSPGTLVQGEQYF
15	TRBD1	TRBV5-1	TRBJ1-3	TGCGCCAGCAGTTCCAGGGGGCTTAGTGGAAACACCATATATTTT	CASSSRGLSGNTIYF
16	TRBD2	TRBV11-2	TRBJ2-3	TGTGCCAGCAGACTAGCGGGAGGAATTGGGACAGATACGCAGTATTTT	CASRLAGGIGTDTQYF
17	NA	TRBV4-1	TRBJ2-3	TGCGCCAGCAGCCAAGATAGGTTCCACATGGGCACAGATACGCAGTATTTT	CASSQDRFHMGTDTQYF
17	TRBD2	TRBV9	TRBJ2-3	TGTGCCAGCAGCGCTCCTCTACTAGCGTCGGACACAGATACGCAGTATTTT	CASSAPLLASDTDTQYF
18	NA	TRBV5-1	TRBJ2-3	TGCGCCAGCAGCTTGGCCCGACCGGGACTGACTAGCACAGATACGCAGTATTTT	CASSLARPGLTSTDTQYF
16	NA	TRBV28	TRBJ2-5	TGTGCCAGCAGTCCACCCGACCGCCGGGGCCAAGAGACCCAGTACTTC	CASSPPDRRGQETQYF
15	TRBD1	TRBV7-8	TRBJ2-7	TGTGCCAGCAGCCTCGCCGGGACAGTATCCTACGAGCAGTACTTC	CASSLAGTVSYEQYF
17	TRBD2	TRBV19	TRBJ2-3	TGTGCCAGTAGTATGGGTGATTGGGGGGGTAGCACAGATACGCAGTATTTT	CASSMGDWGGSTDTQYF
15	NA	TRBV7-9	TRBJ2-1	TGTGCCAGCAGCTTGGTGGCGGGGCGTTACAATGAGCAGTTCTTC	CASSLVAGRYNEQFF
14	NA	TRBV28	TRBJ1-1	TGTGCCAGCAGTTTATGGGGCAGGGAAACTGAAGCTTTCTTT	CASSLWGRETEAFF
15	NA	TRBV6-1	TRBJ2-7	TGTGCCAGCAGTGAACTATTTGTCTTGGCCTACGAGCAGTACTTC	CASSELFVLAYEQYF
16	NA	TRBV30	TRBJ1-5	TGTGCCTGGAGTGTAAAGCCCGGGTGGGTCAATCAGCCCCAGCATTTT	CAWSVKPGWVNQPQHF
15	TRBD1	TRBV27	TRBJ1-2	TGTGCCAGCAGTTTTTCAGGGGGAATATTCTATGGCTACACCTTC	CASSFSGGIFYGYTF
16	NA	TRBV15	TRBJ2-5	TGTGCCACCTCAGCAGCCTTCCAGGGGATATGGGAGACCCAGTACTTC	CATSAAFQGIWETQYF
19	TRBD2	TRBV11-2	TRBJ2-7	TGTGCCAGCAGCTTATTCCAGCGGGAGGTATCTATTGGTTCCTACGAGCAGTACTTC	CASSLFQREVSIGSYEQYF
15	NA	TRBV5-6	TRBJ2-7	TGTGCCAGCAGCTACGGGTCCGGGGGGCCCATCGAGCAGTACTTC	CASSYGSGGPIEQYF
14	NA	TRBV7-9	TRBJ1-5	TGTGCCAGCAGCTTAGCCCCAGGCAATCAGCCCCAGCATTTT	CASSLAPGNQPQHF
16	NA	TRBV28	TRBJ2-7	TGTGCCAGCAGTTTCCTGACCTTGACAGCCTCCTACGAGCAGTACTTC	CASSFLTLTASYEQYF
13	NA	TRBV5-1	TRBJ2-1	TGCGCCAGCAGCTTGAATTCCGGGTTGGAGCAGTTCTTC	CASSLNSGLEQFF
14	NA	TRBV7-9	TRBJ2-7	TGTGCCAGCAGCTTACTTGGACAGCCCTACGAGCAGTACTTC	CASSLLGQPYEQYF
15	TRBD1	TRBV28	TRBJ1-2	TGTGCCAGCAGTTGGGACAGGGGCGGTAACTATGGCTACACCTTC	CASSWDRGGNYGYTF
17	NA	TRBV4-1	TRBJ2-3	TGCGCCAGCAGCCAAGATGCCGTGGAAACTAGCACAGATACGCAGTATTTT	CASSQDAVETSTDTQYF
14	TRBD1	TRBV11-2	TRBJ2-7	TGTGCCAGCAGCCCCTGGACAGGGGTGGATGAGCAGTACTTC	CASSPWTGVDEQYF
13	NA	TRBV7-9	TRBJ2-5	TGTGCCAGCAGCCAGGGGTCTCGCGAGACCCAGTACTTC	CASSQGSRETQYF
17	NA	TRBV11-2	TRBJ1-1	TGTGCCAGCAGCTTAGATCTAGAGGCAGCCATGAACACTGAAGCTTTCTTT	CASSLDLEAAMNTEAFF
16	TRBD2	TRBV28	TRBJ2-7	TGTGCCAGCAGTTTAACGAGGGCTAGCGGGTGGTACGAGCAGTACTTC	CASSLTRASGWYEQYF
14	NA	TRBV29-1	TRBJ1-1	TGCAGCGTTGAAGAGGCCACAGTTAGAGCTGAAGCTTTCTTT	CSVEEATVRAEAFF
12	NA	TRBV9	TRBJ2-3	TGTGCCAGCAGCCGTCTAGGTGATACGCAGTATTTT	CASSRLGDTQYF
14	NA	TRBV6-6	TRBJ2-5	TGTGCCAGCAGTTACACCGGGCTGCTGGAGACCCAGTACTTC	CASSYTGLLETQYF
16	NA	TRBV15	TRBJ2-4	TGTGCCACCAGCAGTGGTGTTACTCCGGGCAAAAACATTCAGTACTTC	CATSSGVTPGKNIQYF
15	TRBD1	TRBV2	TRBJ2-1	TGTGCCAGCAGGCTTTCCGGGACAGGGCTCGATGAGCAGTTCTTC	CASRLSGTGLDEQFF
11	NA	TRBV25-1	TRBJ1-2	TGTGCCAGCCGACAAGGTGAAGGCTACACCTTC	CASRQGEGYTF
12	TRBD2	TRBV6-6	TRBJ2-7	TGTGCCAGCGAGGGACTAGCAGGCGAGCAGTACTTC	CASEGLAGEQYF
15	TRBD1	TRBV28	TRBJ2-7	TGTGCCAGCAGACCCGAGACAGGGGGCTGGTACGAGCAGTACTTC	CASRPETGGWYEQYF
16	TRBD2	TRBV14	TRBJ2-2	TGTGCCAGCAGCCTAGGACTAGCGCCCAACACCGGGGAGCTGTTTTTT	CASSLGLAPNTGELFF
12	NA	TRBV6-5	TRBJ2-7	TGTGCCAGCAGTGGGACAAACTACGAGCAGTACTTC	CASSGTNYEQYF
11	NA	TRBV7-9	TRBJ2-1	TGTGCCAGCAGCGTATTGCATGAGCAGTTCTTC	CASSVLHEQFF
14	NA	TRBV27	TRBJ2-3	TGTGCCAGCAGTTCCAGACAGGGCACAGATACGCAGTATTTT	CASSSRQGTDTQYF
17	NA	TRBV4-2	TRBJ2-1	TGTGCCAGCAGCCGAACGGGGGCCACACGGCGCGACAATGAGCAGTTCTTC	CASSRTGATRRDNEQFF
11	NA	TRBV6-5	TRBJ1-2	TGTGCCAGCAGGGGACCGTATGGCTACACCTTC	CASRGPYGYTF
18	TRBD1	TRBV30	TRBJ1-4	TGTGCCTGGGGTTTAATACAGGGGATTGGTGCGACTAATGAAAAACTGTTTTTT	CAWGLIQGIGATNEKLFF
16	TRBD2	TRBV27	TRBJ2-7	TGTGCCAGCAGTTACCTTGCGGGAGATGCCGGGGACGAGCAGTACTTC	CASSYLAGDAGDEQYF
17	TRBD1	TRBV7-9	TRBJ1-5	TGTGCCAGCAGCACCTCCCGGACAGGGGAGCGTGATCAGCCCCAGCATTTT	CASSTSRTGERDQPQHF
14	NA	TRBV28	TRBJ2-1	TGTGCCAGCAGCTGGGTGAGCTCCTACAATGAGCAGTTCTTC	CASSWVSSYNEQFF
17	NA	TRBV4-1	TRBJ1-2	TGCGCCAGCAGCCAAGATCGGGAAAGTGGCAGGGGAGTTGGCTACACCTTC	CASSQDRESGRGVGYTF